The clone carrying this T cell receptor (beta chain) showed up many times. Its antigen is undetermined. This record belongs to a study of regulatory T cells in long-lasting Graves disease. This sample's time point: newly diagnosed GD, antithyroid drugs for less than 3 months. With RNA extracted from PBMCs as input, the TCR library was made. Assembly of TCR beta libraries relied on iRepertoire HTBI primers together with Arm-PCR of CDR3 regions. TCRdb itself ran the multiplex PCR reads through MiXCR, one entry per CDR3 protein. The data hold approximately 540,000 distinct CDR3 sequences, with around 13% observed a single time. V was pared by 4 bases and J by 5 bases, with 8 bases between. This CDR3 spans 13 amino acids. Germline values: CDR1 SEHNR, CDR2 FQNEAQ (reference sequence). Study observations and caveats: Patients with persistent disease showed a bias toward TRBV28, TRBJ1-2 and TRBJ2-5.

A further study also used this sample, focusing on T cells in Graves' hyperthyroidism and ophthalmopathy. That work contributes: Clinical symptoms, serum thyroxine and TRAb, thyroid ultrasound and orbital computed tomography together formed the diagnostic basis. HTBI primers were used for first-round RT-PCR of the TCR CDR3. Most thyroid clonotypes that were expanded above 0.001 also turned up in blood.

The sequence derives from a woman aged 25-40 years with Graves disease. The sequencing used peripheral blood mononuclear cells (PBMCs), collected at new diagnosis, from a patient treated with antithyroid drugs. This rearrangement joins TRBV7-9 to TRBJ2-2, with D perhaps assigned TRBD1 or TRBD2 (5 bases each). The DNA of the CDR3 is TGTGCCAGCAGCTGGGGGTTAACCGGGGAGCTGTTTTTT. It is translated as CASSWGLTGELFF.